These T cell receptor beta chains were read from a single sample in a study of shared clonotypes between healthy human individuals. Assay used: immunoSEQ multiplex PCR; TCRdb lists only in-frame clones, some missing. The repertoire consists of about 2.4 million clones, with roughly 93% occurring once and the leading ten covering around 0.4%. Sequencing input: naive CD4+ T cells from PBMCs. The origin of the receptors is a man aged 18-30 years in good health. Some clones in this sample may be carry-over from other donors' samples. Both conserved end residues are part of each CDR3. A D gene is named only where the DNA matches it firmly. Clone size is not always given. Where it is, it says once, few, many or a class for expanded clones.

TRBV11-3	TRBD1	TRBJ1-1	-	TGTGCCAGCAGCTTACAGGGGGGGACTGAAGCTTTCTTT	CASSLQGGTEAFF
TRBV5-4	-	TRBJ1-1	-	TGTGCCAGCAGCTTAACAGGGAACACTGAAGCTTTCTTT	CASSLTGNTEAFF
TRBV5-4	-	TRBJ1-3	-	TGTGCCAGCAGCTCAAGGGTGCAGGGCCTCTCTGGAAACACCATATATTTT	CASSSRVQGLSGNTIYF
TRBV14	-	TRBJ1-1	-	TGTGCCAGCAGCCACAGGGGCCGTTACACTGAAGCTTTCTTT	CASSHRGRYTEAFF
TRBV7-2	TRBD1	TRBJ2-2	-	TGTGCCAGCAGCTTTCGGACAGGGGATACCGGGGAGCTGTTTTTT	CASSFRTGDTGELFF
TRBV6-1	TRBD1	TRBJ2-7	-	TGTGCCAGCAGAGGACAGGGGCGGTACGAGCAGTACTTC	CASRGQGRYEQYF
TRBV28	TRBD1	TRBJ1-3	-	TGTGCCACCACAGGGGATGGAAACACCATATATTTT	CATTGDGNTIYF
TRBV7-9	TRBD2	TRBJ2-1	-	TGTGCCAGCAGCCCCCTTGCGGGAGACCGCTCCTACAATGAGCAGTTCTTC	CASSPLAGDRSYNEQFF
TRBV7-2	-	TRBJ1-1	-	TGTGCCAGCAGCCACCCTAACACTGAAGCTTTCTTT	CASSHPNTEAFF
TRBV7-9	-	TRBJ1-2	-	TGTGCCAGCAGCTCGGGCCGTGGCTACACCTTC	CASSSGRGYTF
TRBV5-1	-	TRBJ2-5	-	TGCGCCAGCAGCCCCGGTCAAGAGACCCAGTACTTC	CASSPGQETQYF
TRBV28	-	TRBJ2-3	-	TGTGCCAGCAGCCCATATGCGGCGGGGCGCACAGATACGCAGTATTTT	CASSPYAAGRTDTQYF
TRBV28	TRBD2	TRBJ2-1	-	TGTGCCAGCAGACCCCGGGACTACCCCTACAATGAGCAGTTCTTC	CASRPRDYPYNEQFF
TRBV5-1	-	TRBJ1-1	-	TGCGCCAGCACGGGCGAGGGGAACGTCCGTGCTTTCTTT	CASTGEGNVRAFF
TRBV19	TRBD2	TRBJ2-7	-	TGTGCCAGTAGTGGCTGGGAGGGATACGAGCAGTACTTC	CASSGWEGYEQYF
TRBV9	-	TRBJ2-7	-	TGTGCCAGCACCCCCGGGCAGGGTCCCTACGAGCAGTACTTC	CASTPGQGPYEQYF
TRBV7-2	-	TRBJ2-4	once	TGTGCCAGCAGCTTCAGTTTGAACATTCAGTACTTC	CASSFSLNIQYF
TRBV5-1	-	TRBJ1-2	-	TGCGCCAGCAGCTTTGACCAGTACACCTATGGCTACACCTTC	CASSFDQYTYGYTF
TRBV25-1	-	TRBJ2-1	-	TGTGCCAGCAGTGTAGAGCATCTCAGACCGGTCTTC	CASSVEHLRPVF
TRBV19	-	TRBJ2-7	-	TGTGCCAGTAGTATGGGGAGACAGATATCCTACGAGCAGTACTTC	CASSMGRQISYEQYF
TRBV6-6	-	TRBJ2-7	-	TGTGCCAGCAGTTCCCAGCAGGGGAGCTACGAGCAGTACTTC	CASSSQQGSYEQYF
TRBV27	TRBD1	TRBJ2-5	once	TGTGCCAGCAGCGTCGACAGGGGTAGAGAAGAGCAGTACTTC	CASSVDRGREEQYF
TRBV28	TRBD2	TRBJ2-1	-	TGTGCCAGCAGTTTGGCGGGAGGGCCTGAGAATGAGCAGTTCTTC	CASSLAGGPENEQFF
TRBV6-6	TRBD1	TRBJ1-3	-	TGTGCCAGCAGAGAACGGGACAGGGGAATTGGAAACACCATATATTTT	CASRERDRGIGNTIYF
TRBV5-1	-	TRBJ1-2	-	TGCGCCAGCAGCCCGGATGATGCTGGTGGCTACACCTTC	CASSPDDAGGYTF
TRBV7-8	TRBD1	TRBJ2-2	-	TGTGCCAGCAGCTCCCACCTCTACAGACAGGGGGCTAGAACTAACACCGGGGAGCTGTTTTTT	CASSSHLYRQGARTNTGELFF
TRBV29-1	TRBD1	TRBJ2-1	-	TGCAGCGCGAACAGGGGGCTGTTAAATGAGCAGTTCTTC	CSANRGLLNEQFF
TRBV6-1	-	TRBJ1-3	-	TGTGCCAGCAGTGAAGCCGTCAGCTCTGGAAACACCATATATTTT	CASSEAVSSGNTIYF
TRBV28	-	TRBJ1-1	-	TGTGCCAGCAGTCCCCTCAGGAGTGAAGCTTTCTTT	CASSPLRSEAFF
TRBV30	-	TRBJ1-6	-	TGTGCCTGGAGTGAGGGGCTGAGTAATTCACCCCTCCACTTT	CAWSEGLSNSPLHF
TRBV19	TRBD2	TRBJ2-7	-	TGTGCCAGTAGTATAGATGCGAGACAGCGAGCGGGGGCTTTCCTTGGGGAGCAGTACTTC	CASSIDARQRAGAFLGEQYF
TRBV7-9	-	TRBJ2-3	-	TGTGCCAGCACCCCACTAGGGCAGGGGAGAGGCACAGATACGCAGTATTTT	CASTPLGQGRGTDTQYF
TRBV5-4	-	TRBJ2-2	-	TGTGCCAGCAACTTACACCCGAACACCGGGGAGCTGTTTTTT	CASNLHPNTGELFF
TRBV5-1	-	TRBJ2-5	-	TGCGCCAGCAGCTTGTTGTCAGCACAAGAGACCCAGTACTTC	CASSLLSAQETQYF
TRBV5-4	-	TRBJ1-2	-	TGTGCCAGCAGCTTGGGGCAGGGTGTAGGTGGCTACACCTTC	CASSLGQGVGGYTF
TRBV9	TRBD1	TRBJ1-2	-	TGTGCCAGCAGCCCCCAGACAGGGAAAATATATGGCTACACCTTC	CASSPQTGKIYGYTF
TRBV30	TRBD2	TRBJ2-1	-	TGTGCCTGGAGCGCGGGACTAGCGGGAGAAGGTGAGCAGTTCTTC	CAWSAGLAGEGEQFF
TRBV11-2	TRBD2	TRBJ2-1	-	TGTGCCAGCAGCTTCGATATAGCGGGAGGTTACAATGAGCAGTTCTTC	CASSFDIAGGYNEQFF
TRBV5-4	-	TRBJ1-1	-	TGTGCCAGCAGCTTGGGAGGTATGGCTGAAGCTTTCTTT	CASSLGGMAEAFF
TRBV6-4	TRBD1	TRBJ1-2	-	TGTGCCAGCAGTGAAGGACAGGGGGCGACTGGCTACACCTTC	CASSEGQGATGYTF